A selection of T cell receptor beta chains follows, all from one sample in a study of blood T cell repertoires in COVID-19. Generated by immunoSEQ multiplex PCR, the TCRdb table keeps only in-frame clones and is missing some. The sample yields about 80,000 clones, roughly 86% seen once. The sample taken for sequencing was peripheral blood. The source is a man aged 55 to 70 with acute or convalescent COVID-19. Each CDR3 is given with its conserved first and last residue.

J gene: TRBJ2-6
V gene: TRBV7-2
CDR3 protein: CASSLGATNSGANVLTF

J gene: TRBJ1-5
V gene: TRBV4-1
CDR3 protein: CASSQDVDSHQPQHF

J gene: TRBJ1-5
V gene: TRBV28
CDR3 protein: CASSLVRLGQKAYSNQPQHF

J gene: TRBJ1-1
V gene: TRBV7-2
CDR3 protein: CASNDRALNTEAFF

J gene: TRBJ1-4
V gene: TRBV21-1
CDR3 protein: CASVRRRGEKLFF

J gene: TRBJ1-6
V gene: TRBV5-1
CDR3 protein: CASSLAGGGANSPLHF

J gene: TRBJ1-1
V gene: TRBV27
CDR3 protein: CASSAQGALGEAFF

J gene: TRBJ1-6
V gene: TRBV5-4
CDR3 protein: CASSSKTGGNSPLHF

J gene: TRBJ2-5
V gene: TRBV24-1
CDR3 protein: CATSGSGPETQYF

J gene: TRBJ2-1
V gene: TRBV6-6
CDR3 protein: CASSYIQRFYNEQFF

J gene: TRBJ2-2
V gene: TRBV6-1
CDR3 protein: CASSDTGLSNTGELFF

J gene: TRBJ2-2
V gene: TRBV9
CDR3 protein: CASSVPGQGPFNTGELFF

J gene: TRBJ2-5
V gene: TRBV11-1
CDR3 protein: CASSLGGPQETQYF

J gene: TRBJ2-3
V gene: TRBV27
CDR3 protein: CASSSNLAGGGDTQYF

J gene: TRBJ2-5
V gene: TRBV3-1/TRBV3-2
CDR3 protein: CASSLRTSGRGETQYF

J gene: TRBJ1-2
V gene: TRBV7-9
CDR3 protein: CASSLAVPGGHYGYTF

J gene: TRBJ1-2
V gene: TRBV21-1
CDR3 protein: CASSKVRNRVDYGYTF

J gene: TRBJ2-1
V gene: TRBV4-3
CDR3 protein: CASSKELAGVYNEQFF

J gene: TRBJ2-5
V gene: TRBV3-1/TRBV3-2
CDR3 protein: CASSQGGPGGETQYF

J gene: TRBJ1-3
V gene: TRBV5-1
CDR3 protein: CASSLLPTGTGGNTIYF

J gene: TRBJ1-1
V gene: TRBV3-1/TRBV3-2
CDR3 protein: CASSLRQGGTEAFF

J gene: TRBJ2-1
V gene: TRBV12-3/TRBV12-4
CDR3 protein: CASSFAGGDEQFF

J gene: TRBJ2-7
V gene: TRBV2
CDR3 protein: CATRTSGSRGFAYEQYF

J gene: TRBJ2-6
V gene: TRBV27
CDR3 protein: CASSYHRGQGANVLTF

J gene: TRBJ2-1
V gene: TRBV9
CDR3 protein: CASSMGWREGLGGEQFF

J gene: TRBJ1-2
V gene: TRBV5-1
CDR3 protein: CASSLFQATGYTF

J gene: TRBJ2-5
V gene: TRBV11-2
CDR3 protein: CASSPQGLETQYF

J gene: TRBJ2-7
V gene: TRBV5-1
CDR3 protein: CASSFPDSGEQYF

J gene: TRBJ2-4
V gene: TRBV18
CDR3 protein: CASSPPSTPGSIQYF

J gene: TRBJ2-5
V gene: TRBV5-1
CDR3 protein: CASSLGLAGLETQYF

J gene: TRBJ2-3
V gene: TRBV6-4
CDR3 protein: CASTPGASDTDTQYF

J gene: TRBJ1-2
V gene: TRBV2
CDR3 protein: CASIFEESVNGYTF

J gene: TRBJ2-2
V gene: TRBV5-1
CDR3 protein: CASSLELAGGTNTGELFF

J gene: TRBJ2-7
V gene: TRBV28
CDR3 protein: CASTETRTTYEQYF

J gene: TRBJ2-2
V gene: TRBV5-1
CDR3 protein: CASSELAGADTGELFF

J gene: TRBJ2-4
V gene: TRBV3-1/TRBV3-2
CDR3 protein: CASSQSVINNIQYF

J gene: TRBJ2-7
V gene: TRBV10-1
CDR3 protein: CASSESNGGRAYEQYF

J gene: TRBJ2-1
V gene: TRBV5-1
CDR3 protein: CASSLFSSYNEQFF

J gene: TRBJ1-6
V gene: TRBV12-5
CDR3 protein: CASGLGLGQNNSPLHF

J gene: TRBJ1-5
V gene: TRBV19
CDR3 protein: CASSHLRDNQPQHF

J gene: TRBJ2-3
V gene: TRBV6-2/TRBV6-3
CDR3 protein: CASSTRLAGDTDTQYF

J gene: TRBJ1-2
V gene: TRBV18
CDR3 protein: CASSYGSTGGYTF

J gene: TRBJ1-2
V gene: TRBV6-5
CDR3 protein: CASRSGTGNYGYTF

J gene: TRBJ2-7
V gene: TRBV6-2/TRBV6-3
CDR3 protein: CASSYSALTPSYEQYF

J gene: TRBJ1-5
V gene: TRBV28
CDR3 protein: CASSLSTSGSNQPQHF